These 3 T cell receptor beta chains were sequenced from one sample in a study of blood T cell repertoires in COVID-19. Data came from immunoSEQ multiplex PCR; TCRdb stores just in-frame clones and leaves some out. The profile shows roughly 100,000 clones, roughly 92% of them singletons. Material for sequencing was peripheral blood. The receptors come from a woman aged 45 to 65 with COVID-19, enrolled during active disease.

This chain joins TRBV14 and TRBJ1-6, with TRBD1 identical over 8 bases. Germline trimming cut 1 base from V and 6 bases from J; bases unmatched to any gene: 2. This CDR3 is built from 15 residues. CDR1 is SGHDN and CDR2 is FVKESK in the germline V gene. In DNA form, the CDR3 reads TGTGCCAGCAGCCAAGGACAGGGGCCTAATTCACCCCTCCACTTT. This encodes CASSQGQGPNSPLHF.

This clone was seen a single time. The V call is TRBV14, the J call TRBJ2-3; possible D gene TRBD1, 5 bases. Germline V gives CDR1 SGHDN, CDR2 FVKESK. CDR3 length equals 14 residues. Trimming shortened V by 5 bases and J by 4 bases, and 13 bases separated the two germline ends. CDR3 residues: CASSYRQSADTQYF. DNA of the CDR3: TGTGCCAGCAGCTATAGACAGTCTGCAGATACGCAGTATTTT.

CDR3: CSVGRVGYGYTF. DNA for the CDR3: TGCAGCGTTGGCAGGGTGGGCTATGGCTACACCTTC. The chain has TRBV29-1 and TRBJ1-2, with a possible D match to TRBD1 (5 bases). Germline CDR1 SQVTM, CDR2 ANQGSEA. Trimming took off 4 bases at V and 4 bases at J, with 10 bases between the two ends. CDR3 length: 12 amino acids.